One T cell receptor beta chain is described in this entry. As yet, its antigen is unknown. 5'-RACE, quantitative and with molecular barcodes, yielded the TCR beta libraries. MiXCR, applied by TCRdb to the 5' RACE reads, yields one record per CDR3 protein. The table lists 350,000 or so distinct CDR3 sequences, 11% of them singletons. Looked up from germline, CDR1 is SGHDT and CDR2 is YYEEEE. The CDR3 contains 14 residues. V was shortened by 4 bases and J by 0 bases, with 8 bases between the two germline ends. This specimen belongs to a study of CD8 T cells in ankylosing spondylitis. Study outcomes and limitations: Fewer than 10 highly homologous variants made up a TCR beta motif that seemed to typify ankylosing spondylitis blood. In the blood and synovial fluid of reactive arthritis, some motif variants had been previously reported. Disease-linked clones were CD8+ and relatively rare in peripheral blood.

The chain combines TRBV5-6 with TRBJ1-3; D is uncertain. This receptor was identified in a female donor with ankylosing spondylitis or in good health (not recorded which). The sequenced material came from blood, either unsorted or a sorted T cell fraction (not recorded which). The CDR3: CASSPWDSGNTIYF. CDR3 DNA: TGTGCCAGCAGCCCTTGGGACTCTGGAAACACCATATATTTT.